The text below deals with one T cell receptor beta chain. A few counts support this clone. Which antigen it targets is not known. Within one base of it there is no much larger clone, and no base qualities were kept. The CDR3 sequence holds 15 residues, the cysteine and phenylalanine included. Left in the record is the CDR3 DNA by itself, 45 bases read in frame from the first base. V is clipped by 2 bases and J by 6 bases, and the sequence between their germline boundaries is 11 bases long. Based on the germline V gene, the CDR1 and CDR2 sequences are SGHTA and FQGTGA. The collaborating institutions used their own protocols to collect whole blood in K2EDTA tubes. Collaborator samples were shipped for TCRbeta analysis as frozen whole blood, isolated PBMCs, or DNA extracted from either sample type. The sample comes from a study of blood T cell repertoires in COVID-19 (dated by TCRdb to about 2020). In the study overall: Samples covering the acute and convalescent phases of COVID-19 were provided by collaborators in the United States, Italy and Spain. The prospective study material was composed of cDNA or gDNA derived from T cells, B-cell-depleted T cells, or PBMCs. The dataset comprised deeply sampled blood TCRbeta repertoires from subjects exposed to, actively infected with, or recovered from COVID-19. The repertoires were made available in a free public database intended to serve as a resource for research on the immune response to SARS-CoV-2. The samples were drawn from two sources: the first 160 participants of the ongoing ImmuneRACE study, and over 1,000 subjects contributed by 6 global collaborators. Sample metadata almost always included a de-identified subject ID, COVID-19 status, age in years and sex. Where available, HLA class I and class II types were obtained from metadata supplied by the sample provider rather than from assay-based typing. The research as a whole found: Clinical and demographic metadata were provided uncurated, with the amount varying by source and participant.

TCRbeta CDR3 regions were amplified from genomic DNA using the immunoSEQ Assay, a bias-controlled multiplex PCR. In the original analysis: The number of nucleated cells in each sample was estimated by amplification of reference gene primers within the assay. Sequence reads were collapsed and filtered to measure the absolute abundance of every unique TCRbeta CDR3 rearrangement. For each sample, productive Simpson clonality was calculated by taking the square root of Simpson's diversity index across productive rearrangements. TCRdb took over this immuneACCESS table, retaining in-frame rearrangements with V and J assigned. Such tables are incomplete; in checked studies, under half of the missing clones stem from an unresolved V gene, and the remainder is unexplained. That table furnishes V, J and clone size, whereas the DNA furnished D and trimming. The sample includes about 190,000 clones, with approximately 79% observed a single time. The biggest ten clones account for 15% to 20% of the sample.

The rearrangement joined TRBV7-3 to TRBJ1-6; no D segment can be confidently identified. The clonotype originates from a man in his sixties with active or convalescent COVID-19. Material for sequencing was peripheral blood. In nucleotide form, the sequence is TGTGCCAGCAGCTTAGGAGGGTTTGGTAATTCACCCCTCCACTTT. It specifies CASSLGGFGNSPLHF.